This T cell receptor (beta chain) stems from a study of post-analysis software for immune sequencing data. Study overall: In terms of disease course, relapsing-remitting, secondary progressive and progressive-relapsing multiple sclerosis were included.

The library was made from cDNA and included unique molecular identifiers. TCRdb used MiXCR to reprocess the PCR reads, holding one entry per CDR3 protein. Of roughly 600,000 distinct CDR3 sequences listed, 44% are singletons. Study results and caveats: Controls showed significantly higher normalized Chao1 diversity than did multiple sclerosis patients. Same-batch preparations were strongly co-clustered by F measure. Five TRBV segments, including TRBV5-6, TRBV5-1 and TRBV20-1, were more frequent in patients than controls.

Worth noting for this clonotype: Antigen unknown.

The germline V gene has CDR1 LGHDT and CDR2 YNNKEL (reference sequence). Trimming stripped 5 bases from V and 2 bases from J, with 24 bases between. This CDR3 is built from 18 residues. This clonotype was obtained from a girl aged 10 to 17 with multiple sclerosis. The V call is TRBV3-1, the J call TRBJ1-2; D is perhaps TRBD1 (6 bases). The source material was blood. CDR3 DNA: TGTGCCAGCAGCTCGTCGGACAGCCGCCTTCGCGGAAACTATGGCTACACCTTC. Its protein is CASSSSDSRLRGNYGYTF.